A selection of T cell receptor beta chains follows, all from one sample in a study of shared clonotypes between healthy human individuals. This table comes from immunoSEQ multiplex PCR, and its TCRdb copy is limited to in-frame clones, with some not included. The data hold some 2.4 million clones, with approximately 94% observed a single time. The material sequenced was naive CD4+ T cells from PBMCs. All receptors derive from a man between 18 and 35 years old in good health. Some clones in this sample may be carry-over from other donors' samples. The CDR3 runs from the conserved cysteine through the conserved F or W. D genes are given only for firm matches. Rows give clone size only sometimes, using once, few, many, or a class for an expanded clone.

J | V | D | size | DNA | CDR3
TRBJ1-5 | TRBV28 | . | . | TGTGCCAGCGGATTCGACAGGAGGAAGAGTCAGCCCCAGCATTTT | CASGFDRRKSQPQHF
TRBJ2-3 | TRBV18 | . | . | TGTGCCAGCTCACCATTCGGGTCGTCGGGCACAGATACGCAGTATTTT | CASSPFGSSGTDTQYF
TRBJ2-7 | TRBV5-6 | . | . | TGTGCCAGCAGCTTCCAAACTTACGAGCAGTACTTC | CASSFQTYEQYF
TRBJ1-2 | TRBV12-5 | . | . | TGTGCTAGTGGTTTGGTACTGGCGGGAGGGAACTATGGCTACACCTTC | CASGLVLAGGNYGYTF
TRBJ1-1 | TRBV29-1 | . | few | TGCAGCGTTGAGAGCTGGTCGGCTTTCTTT | CSVESWSAFF
TRBJ2-7 | TRBV2 | TRBD1 | . | TGTGCCAGCAGTGAAGCCGCCGGGACAGGGGGCTACGAGCAGTACTTC | CASSEAAGTGGYEQYF
TRBJ1-1 | TRBV5-6 | TRBD1 | . | TGTGCCAGCAGCTTGGCCGGACAGGTGGGGGACACTGAAGCTTTCTTT | CASSLAGQVGDTEAFF
TRBJ2-3 | TRBV30 | . | once | TGTGCCTGGAGTCCCGTAAGCCCCCAAGTTGTAGATACGCAGTATTTT | CAWSPVSPQVVDTQYF
TRBJ2-1 | TRBV5-1 | . | once | TGCGCCAGCGGCCCTCAAGTTGGCGATGAGCAGTTCTTC | CASGPQVGDEQFF
TRBJ1-2 | TRBV11-2 | . | . | TGTGCCAGCAGCCGACTAGGCTATGGCTACACCTTC | CASSRLGYGYTF
TRBJ1-2 | TRBV6-6 | . | once | TGTGCCAATCGGGATGGGAACTATGGCTACACCTTC | CANRDGNYGYTF
TRBJ2-5 | TRBV12-5 | . | once | TGTGCTAGTGGCTGGACTAACGAAGAGACCCAGTACTTC | CASGWTNEETQYF
TRBJ2-3 | TRBV10-3 | . | . | TGTGCCATCAGATGGGACGAATCTAGCACAGATACGCAGTATTTT | CAIRWDESSTDTQYF
TRBJ1-5 | TRBV28 | TRBD1 | . | TGTGCCAGCAGGCCTTTCACCCGGGACAGGGGCCGGAATCAGCCCCAGCATTTT | CASRPFTRDRGRNQPQHF
TRBJ2-1 | TRBV5-1 | TRBD1 | . | TGCGCCAGCAGTACCGGGACAGGGATCTACAATGAGCAGTTCTTC | CASSTGTGIYNEQFF
TRBJ2-3 | TRBV28 | . | . | TGTGCCACCTACCAGGGTCCAACAGATACGCAGTATTTT | CATYQGPTDTQYF
TRBJ2-5 | TRBV5-1 | . | . | TGCGCCAGCGCGGTACAGGGTCAAGAGACCCAGTACTTC | CASAVQGQETQYF
TRBJ2-2 | TRBV6-5 | . | . | TGTGCCAGCAGTTACTCCTCGGGTAGGGGCACCGGGGAGCTGTTTTTT | CASSYSSGRGTGELFF
TRBJ2-2 | TRBV5-4 | . | . | TGTGCCAGCAGCCCTGGGACTTTCCTTAACACCGGGGAGCTGTTTTTT | CASSPGTFLNTGELFF
TRBJ2-7 | TRBV2 | TRBD1 | . | TGTGCCAGCAGTGACCCGCCGGGACAGGTCTCCTACGAGCAGTACTTC | CASSDPPGQVSYEQYF
TRBJ2-7 | TRBV10-3 | TRBD1 | . | TGTGCCATCAGTGAGTCGCTGGGACAGACCTACGAGCAGTACTTC | CAISESLGQTYEQYF
TRBJ2-3 | TRBV15 | . | once | TGTGCCACCAGCAGTAGGGCCGACAATACGCAGTATTTT | CATSSRADNTQYF
TRBJ2-7 | TRBV6-1 | . | . | TGTGCCAGCCGACTAGTGAACGAGCAGTACTTC | CASRLVNEQYF
TRBJ1-5 | TRBV28 | . | . | TGTGCCAGCAGTTTGCCCGGGAATAGCAATCAGCCCCAGCATTTT | CASSLPGNSNQPQHF
TRBJ1-2 | TRBV5-1 | . | . | TGCGCCAGCAGCCCCGGGGGAGAGACCTATGGCTACACCTTC | CASSPGGETYGYTF
TRBJ2-3 | TRBV15 | . | . | TGTGCCACCACCACCGGGCAAAGCGGGCTCACAGATACGCAGTATTTT | CATTTGQSGLTDTQYF
TRBJ2-7 | TRBV5-1 | . | . | TGCGCCAGCAGCTTGCTCGTGACCGCAAGCTCCTACGAGCAGTACTTC | CASSLLVTASSYEQYF
TRBJ1-5 | TRBV7-8 | . | once | TGTGCCAGCAGCTTAAATACCGATAGCAATCAGCCCCAGCATTTT | CASSLNTDSNQPQHF
TRBJ2-4 | TRBV30 | TRBD1 | . | TGTGCCTGGAACGGTCGTAAGGGACAGGGGGCTGGAGCCAAAAACATTCAGTACTTC | CAWNGRKGQGAGAKNIQYF
TRBJ2-7 | TRBV7-3 | TRBD1 | . | TGTGCCAGCAGCGGTACAGGGACAGGGGGCTACGAGCAGTACTTC | CASSGTGTGGYEQYF
TRBJ2-5 | TRBV27 | TRBD1 | . | TGTGCCAGCAGTCTATACCGACAGGGGAGTCGAGAGACCCAGTACTTC | CASSLYRQGSRETQYF
TRBJ2-2 | TRBV7-3 | . | . | TGTGCCAGCAGTCCCGCTGGGTACACCGGGGAGCTGTTTTTT | CASSPAGYTGELFF